The T cell receptor (beta chain) under discussion was sequenced for a study of shared clonotypes between healthy human individuals. V was cut by 7 bases and J by 3 bases, with 11 bases left in between. Germline V CDR1 and CDR2: SGHNT, YYREEE (reference sequence). This CDR3 is built from 14 residues. Profiling relied on immunoSEQ multiplex PCR, and the TCRdb table lists in-frame clones only, not all of them. This sample carries about 2.4 million clones, more than 80% of them seen once, and the ten largest clones take 0.11% to 0.15%. The chain has TRBV5-4 and TRBJ1-6, with unresolved D. Sequenced input: naive CD4+ T cells sorted from blood. Specified subset: CD45RA+ positively selected. The sequence was collected from a young man in good health. As DNA, the CDR3 is TGTGCCAGCCGGTCCGCAGTCTATAATTCACCCCTCCACTTT. Translating gives CASRSAVYNSPLHF.